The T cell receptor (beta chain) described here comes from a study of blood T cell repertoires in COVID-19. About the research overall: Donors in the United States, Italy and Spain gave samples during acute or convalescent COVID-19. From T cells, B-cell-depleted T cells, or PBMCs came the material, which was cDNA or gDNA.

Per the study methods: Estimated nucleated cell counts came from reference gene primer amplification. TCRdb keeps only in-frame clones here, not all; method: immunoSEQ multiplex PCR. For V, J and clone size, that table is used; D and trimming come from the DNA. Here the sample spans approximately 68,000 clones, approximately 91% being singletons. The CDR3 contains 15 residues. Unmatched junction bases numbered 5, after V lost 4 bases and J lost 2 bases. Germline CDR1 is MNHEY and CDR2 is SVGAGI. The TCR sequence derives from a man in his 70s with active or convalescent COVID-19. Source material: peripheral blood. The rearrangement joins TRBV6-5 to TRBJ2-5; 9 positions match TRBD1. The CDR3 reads CASSFSGTGQETQYF. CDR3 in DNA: TGTGCCAGCAGTTTCTCCGGGACAGGGCAAGAGACCCAGTACTTC.